This T cell receptor beta chain was retrieved from a study of cytomegalovirus exposure and HLA in healthy donors. General study findings and limits: Presence/absence analyses took donor sequencing depth as roughly uniform.

The PCR was carried out with 60 Vbeta primers and 13 Jbeta primers. TCRdb's copy holds only in-frame clones and misses some; the assay was immunoSEQ multiplex PCR. The sample includes tens of thousands of clones, over 70% of them seen just once. The CDR3 contains 16 residues. Germline loops: CDR1 MNHNY, CDR2 SVGAGI (reference sequence). V shed 3 bases and J shed 0 bases, with 9 bases lying between them. With regard to this clone: The antigen remains undetermined.

This receptor was taken from a man aged 65 to 85 in good health and CMV-seronegative. The sequenced sample consisted of PBMCs. The chain has TRBV6-6 and TRBJ1-6; D is ambiguous. The CDR3 loop reads CASSYGYSSYNSPLHF. The DNA of the CDR3 is TGTGCCAGCAGTTATGGGTACAGCTCCTATAATTCACCCCTCCACTTT.